This TCR beta chain was recorded in a study of T cells in Graves' hyperthyroidism and ophthalmopathy. General observations from the study: Classification by a 13 V-J model distinguished ophthalmopathy from stable hyperthyroidism.

The germline CDR1 and CDR2 sequences are MNHEY and SMNVEV (reference sequence). The CDR3 has 13 amino acids. The trim removed 6 bases at V and 6 bases at J, leaving 3 bases unmatched. RNA transcripts served as the template for amplifying TCR beta CDR3 regions. A first-round RT-PCR of the TCR CDR3 used the HTBI primer set. TCRdb reprocessed the multiplex PCR reads via MiXCR and lists one record per CDR3 protein. The table records about 420,000 distinct CDR3 sequences, approximately 15% of them present only once. Hyperthyroidism had been newly diagnosed in patients aged 18 to 65, and its duration was under 2 months. Researchers barred patients who had uncontrolled infection, other autoimmune disease, pregnancy or lactation. This clonotype came up many times. The antigen is unknown.

The receptor's source is a woman between 18 and 30 years old with Graves' hyperthyroidism. Sequenced sample: blood. V and J are TRBV27 and TRBJ2-7, with 12 bases fitting TRBD2. CDR3 in DNA: TGTGCCAGCAGCAGACTAGCGGGAGCCGAGCAGTACTTC. Its translation is CASSRLAGAEQYF.